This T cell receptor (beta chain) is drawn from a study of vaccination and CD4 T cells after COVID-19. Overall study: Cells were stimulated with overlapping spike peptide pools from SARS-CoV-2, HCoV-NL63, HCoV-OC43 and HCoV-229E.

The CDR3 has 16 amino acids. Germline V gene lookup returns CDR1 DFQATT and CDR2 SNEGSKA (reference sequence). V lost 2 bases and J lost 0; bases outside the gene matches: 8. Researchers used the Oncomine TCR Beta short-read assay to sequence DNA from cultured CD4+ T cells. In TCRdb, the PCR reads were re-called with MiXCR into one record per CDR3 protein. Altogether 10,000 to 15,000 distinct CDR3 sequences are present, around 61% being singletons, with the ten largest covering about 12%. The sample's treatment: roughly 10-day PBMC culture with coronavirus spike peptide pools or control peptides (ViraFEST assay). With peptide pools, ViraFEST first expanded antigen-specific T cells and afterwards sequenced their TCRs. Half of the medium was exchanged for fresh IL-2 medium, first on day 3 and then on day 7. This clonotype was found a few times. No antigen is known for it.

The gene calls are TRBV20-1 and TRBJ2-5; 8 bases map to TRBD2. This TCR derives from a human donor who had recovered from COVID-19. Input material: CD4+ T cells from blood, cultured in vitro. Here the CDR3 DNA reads TGCAGTGCTAGATACTCCGGGACTAGGGACCAAGAGACCCAGTACTTC. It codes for CSARYSGTRDQETQYF.